This TCR beta chain was found in a study of shared clonotypes between healthy human individuals. Background on the study: Each donor had three CD4 naive, three CD4 memory, two CD8 naive and one CD8 memory plate.

As for this clone: Its specificity is not known.

General study results and limits: Among non-shared clonotypes, generation probabilities were lower than among those shared by all four donors. Across a handful of donors, naive CD4 shared about 5%, naive CD8 more than 3%, memory CD4 roughly 2.5%, memory CD8 0.35% to 0.5%.

Only in-frame clones appear in the TCRdb table, and some are missing; sequencing was by immunoSEQ multiplex PCR. The sample has 2 million to 2.5 million clones, around 95% seen once; the top ten hold around 0.13%. It was into CD45RA+ naive and CD45RA-negative memory subsets that the CD4+ cells were split. V was clipped by 6 bases and J by 4 bases; unmatched bases: 5. This CDR3 is built from 14 residues. Per the germline V gene, CDR1 is KGHSH and CDR2 is LQKENI. This chain joins TRBV18 and TRBJ2-3, with 9 bases that match TRBD1. Sequenced input: naive CD4+ T cells sorted from blood. Noted subset: CD45RA+ positively selected. The receptor comes from a man younger than 30 in good health. CDR3 bases: TGTGCCAGCTCCTCACAGGGGGCTGCAGATACGCAGTATTTT. Encoded protein: CASSSQGAADTQYF.